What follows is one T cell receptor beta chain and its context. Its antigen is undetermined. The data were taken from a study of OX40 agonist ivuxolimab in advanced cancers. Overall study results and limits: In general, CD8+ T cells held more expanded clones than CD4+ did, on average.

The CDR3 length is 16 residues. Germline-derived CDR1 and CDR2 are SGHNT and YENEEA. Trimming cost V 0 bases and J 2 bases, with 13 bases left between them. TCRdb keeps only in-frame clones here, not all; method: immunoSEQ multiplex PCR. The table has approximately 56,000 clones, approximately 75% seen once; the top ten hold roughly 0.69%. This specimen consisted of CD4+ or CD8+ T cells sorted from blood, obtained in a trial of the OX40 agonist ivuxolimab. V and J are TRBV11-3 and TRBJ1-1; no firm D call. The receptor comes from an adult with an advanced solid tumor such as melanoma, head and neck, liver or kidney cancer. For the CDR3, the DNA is TGTGCCAGCAGCTTAGATTTTGGGTATTTCAACACTGAAGCTTTCTTT. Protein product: CASSLDFGYFNTEAFF.